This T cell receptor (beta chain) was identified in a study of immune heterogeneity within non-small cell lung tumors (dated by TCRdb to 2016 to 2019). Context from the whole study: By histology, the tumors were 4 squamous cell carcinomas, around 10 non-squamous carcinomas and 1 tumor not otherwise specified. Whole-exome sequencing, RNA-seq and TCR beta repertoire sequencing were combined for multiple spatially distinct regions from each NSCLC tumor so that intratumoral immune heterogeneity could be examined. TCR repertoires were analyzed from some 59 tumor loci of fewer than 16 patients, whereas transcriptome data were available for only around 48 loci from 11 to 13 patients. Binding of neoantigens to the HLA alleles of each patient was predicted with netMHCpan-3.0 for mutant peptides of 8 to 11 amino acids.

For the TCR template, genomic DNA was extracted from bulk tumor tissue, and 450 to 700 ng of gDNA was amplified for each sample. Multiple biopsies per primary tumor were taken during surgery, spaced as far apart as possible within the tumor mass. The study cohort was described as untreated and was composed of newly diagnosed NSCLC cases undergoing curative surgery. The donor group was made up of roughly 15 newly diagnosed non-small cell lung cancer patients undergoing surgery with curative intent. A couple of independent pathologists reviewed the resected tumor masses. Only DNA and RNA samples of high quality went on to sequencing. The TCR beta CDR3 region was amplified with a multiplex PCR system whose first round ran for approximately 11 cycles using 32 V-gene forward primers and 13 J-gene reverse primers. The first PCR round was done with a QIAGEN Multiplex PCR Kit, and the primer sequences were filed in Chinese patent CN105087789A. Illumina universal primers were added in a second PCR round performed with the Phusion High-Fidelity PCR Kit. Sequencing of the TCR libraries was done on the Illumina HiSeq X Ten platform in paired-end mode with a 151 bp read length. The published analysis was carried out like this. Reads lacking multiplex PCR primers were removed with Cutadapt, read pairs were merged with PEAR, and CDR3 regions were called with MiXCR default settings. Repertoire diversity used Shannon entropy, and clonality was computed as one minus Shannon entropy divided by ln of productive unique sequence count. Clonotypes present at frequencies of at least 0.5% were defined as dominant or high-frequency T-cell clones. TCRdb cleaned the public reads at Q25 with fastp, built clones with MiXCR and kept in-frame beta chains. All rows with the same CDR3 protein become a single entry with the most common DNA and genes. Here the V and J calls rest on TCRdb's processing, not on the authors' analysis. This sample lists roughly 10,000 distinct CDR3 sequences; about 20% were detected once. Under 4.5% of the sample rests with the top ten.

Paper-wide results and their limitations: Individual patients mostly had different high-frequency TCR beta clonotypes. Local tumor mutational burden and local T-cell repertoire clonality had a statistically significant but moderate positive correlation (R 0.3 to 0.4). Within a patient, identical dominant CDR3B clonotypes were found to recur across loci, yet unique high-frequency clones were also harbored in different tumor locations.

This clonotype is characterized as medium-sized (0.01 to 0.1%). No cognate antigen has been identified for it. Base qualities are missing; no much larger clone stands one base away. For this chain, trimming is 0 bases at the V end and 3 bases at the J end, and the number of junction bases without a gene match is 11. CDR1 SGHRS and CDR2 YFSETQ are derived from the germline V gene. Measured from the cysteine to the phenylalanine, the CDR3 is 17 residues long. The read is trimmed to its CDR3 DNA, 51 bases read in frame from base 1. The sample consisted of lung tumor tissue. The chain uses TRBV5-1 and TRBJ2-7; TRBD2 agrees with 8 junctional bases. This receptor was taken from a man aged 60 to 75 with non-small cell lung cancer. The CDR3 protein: CASSLGDFGLAGYEQYF. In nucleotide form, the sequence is TGCGCCAGCAGCTTGGGGGACTTCGGTCTAGCGGGCTACGAGCAGTACTTC.